The TCR beta chain described here comes from a study of blood T cell repertoires in COVID-19. The repertoire was sequenced with immunoSEQ multiplex PCR; TCRdb's copy has only in-frame clones and lacks some. This table holds some 63,000 clones, roughly 85% found once. CDR1 SGHRS and CDR2 YFSETQ come from the germline V gene. The CDR3 loop spans 14 amino acids. Trimming shortened V by 2 bases and J by 3 bases, and 11 bases separated the two germline ends. The rearrangement uses TRBV5-1 and TRBJ1-1; the D is unclear. Sequencing was performed on peripheral blood. This sequence was found in a human donor in a cohort sampled during active COVID-19. In nucleotides, the CDR3 is TGCGCCAGCAGCTTCAACCCCGAGGACACTGAAGCTTTCTTT. Its translation is CASSFNPEDTEAFF.